This TCR beta chain derives from a study of STAT5B mutations in CD4+ large granular lymphocyte leukemia. Regarding the study as a whole: Compared with healthy controls (2/35), patient top clones favored TRBV06 (8/27). Less than 30% of private leukemic clonotypes occurred rarely in other patients' non-leukemic repertoires.

This CDR3 contains 15 residues. Germline assignment: CDR1 LNHDA and CDR2 SQIVND (reference sequence). Between the trimmed V and J ends, which lost 7 bases and 9 bases, there was a span of 22 bases. The assay was run at survey level. Clones were read by immunoSEQ multiplex PCR, and TCRdb kept only the in-frame ones, dropping some. The sample carries about 40,000 clones, roughly 84% recorded once. This clone was counted only a few times. The antigen remains unidentified. This chain joins TRBV19 and TRBJ1-5; D not resolved. The receptor was isolated from a human donor in good health. Sample: CD4+ T cells from blood buffy coats. The CDR3 reads CASKMETSPSGPQHF. The CDR3 DNA reads as TGTGCCAGTAAAATGGAGACGTCCCCGTCGGGGCCCCAGCATTTT.